In its sample, the clone carrying this T cell receptor beta chain was seen a few times. The length of the CDR3 is 14 residues. Trimming took 3 bases from V and 6 from J; bases not matched to a gene: 5. Germline V lookup: CDR1 KGHSH, CDR2 LQKENI. The cohort comprised adults aged about 18 to 90 years residing in 24 US areas. Participant-given clinical history determined each cohort assignment. Those designated as exposed participants met a COVID-19 case within 2 weeks before study entry. This sample was included in a study of blood T cell repertoires in COVID-19. The overall study: PBMCs, B-cell-depleted T cells, or T cells provided the cDNA or gDNA that made up the material.

TCRdb's table, derived via immunoSEQ multiplex PCR, lists solely in-frame clones and lacks some. The table shows a few hundred thousand clones, with 70% to 90% occurring only once. Sequencing input: PBMCs or T cells enriched from blood (not recorded which). The chain is built from TRBV18 and TRBJ1-2, with 9 bases matching TRBD1. The sequence was collected from a woman between 50 and 59 years old who had been exposed to COVID-19. Here the CDR3 reads CASSPGQGVDGYTF. In DNA, the CDR3 is TGTGCCAGCTCACCGGGACAGGGTGTCGATGGCTACACCTTC.